This entry lists 32 T cell receptor beta chains sequenced from one sample in a study of blood T cell repertoires in COVID-19. Sequencing was performed with immunoSEQ multiplex PCR; in TCRdb, only in-frame clones are kept and a portion is missing. The repertoire consists of about 240,000 clones, with about four fifths occurring once and the leading ten covering approximately 3.2%. What was sequenced was peripheral blood. These receptors came from a woman aged 18-35 years with acute or convalescent COVID-19.

V usage is TRBV6-6 and J usage is TRBJ1-1; 9 bases fit TRBD1. The CDR3 is made up of 14 amino acids. Germline loops: CDR1 MNHNY, CDR2 SVGAGI (reference sequence). The V segment lost 5 bases and the J segment 5 bases; nucleotides outside the gene matches: 6. CDR3 residues: CASSRTGVRTEAFF. The CDR3 DNA follows: TGTGCCAGCAGTAGGACAGGGGTAAGGACTGAAGCTTTCTTT.

This chain joins TRBV6-5 and TRBJ1-2, with 7 nucleotides matching TRBD1. The length of the CDR3 is 15 residues. Germline-derived CDR1 and CDR2 are MNHEY and SVGAGI. Germline trimming cut 0 bases from V and 8 bases from J; bases unmatched to any gene: 9. CDR3 bases: TGTGCCAGCAGTTACTCCAGTGGGACAGAAGGCGGCTACACCTTC. It yields the protein CASSYSSGTEGGYTF.

This rearrangement joins TRBV28 to TRBJ1-1; TRBD1 matches at 7 bases. CDR1 is MDHEN and CDR2 is SYDVKM in the germline V gene. The CDR3 spans 15 residues. Trimming cost V 7 bases and J 8 bases; bases outside gene matches: 16. In DNA form, the CDR3 reads TGTGCCAGCATACCGTTCTTTAACAGGGGCGTAGAAGCTTTCTTT. Its protein product is CASIPFFNRGVEAFF.

The sample holds one count of this clone. The V call is TRBV5-3, the J call TRBJ2-1; TRBD2 matches at 8 bases. TRBV5-3 is treated as an ORF (open reading frame) with a function not yet certain. The CDR3 loop spans 20 amino acids. V was clipped by 0 bases and J by 5 bases; unmatched bases: 19. The CDR3 is CARSLVLSSAGGHLNNEQFF. DNA of the CDR3: TGTGCCAGAAGCTTGGTTCTATCGTCGGCGGGAGGCCACCTAAACAATGAGCAGTTCTTC.

The CDR3 loop is CASSPRTGGLYGYTF. CDR3 sequence (DNA): TGTGCCAGCTCACCGCGGACAGGGGGACTCTATGGCTACACCTTC. The rearrangement links TRBV18 to TRBJ1-2; 10 bases are a match to TRBD1. CDR3 length equals 15 residues. J gave up 4 bases and V 3 bases, and 5 bases lay outside the gene matches. The germline V gene encodes CDR1 KGHSH and CDR2 LQKENI.

This clone came up once. J is TRBJ1-3 and V is TRBV10-1, with TRBD1 matching 7 bases. Germline assignment: CDR1 WNHNN and CDR2 SYGVQD (reference sequence). The trim removed 2 bases at V and 0 bases at J, leaving 7 bases unmatched. This CDR3 region has 17 residues. Written as DNA, the CDR3 is TGCGCCAGCAGTGAGAGGTCTGGACAGGCCTCTGGAAACACCATATATTTT. Its protein is CASSERSGQASGNTIYF.

V usage is TRBV6-5 and J usage is TRBJ1-2; D unresolved. The CDR3 is 12 amino acids. With 6 bases removed from V and 8 bases from J, the gap between germline ends came to 13 bases. Germline CDR1 and CDR2: MNHEY and SVGAGI. CDR3 amino acids: CASRYTDGGYTF. In nucleotides, the CDR3 is TGTGCCAGCAGATATACAGATGGCGGCTACACCTTC.

J is TRBJ2-1 and V is TRBV7-9; D is perhaps TRBD1 (5 bases). CDR1 is SEHNR, CDR2 FQNEAQ, per germline (reference sequence). This CDR3 contains 15 residues. V shed 1 base and J shed 6 bases, with 13 bases lying between them. This CDR3 is CASSLDVGRANEQFF. The DNA of the CDR3 is TGTGCCAGCAGCTTAGATGTGGGCAGGGCCAATGAGCAGTTCTTC. Supplemented by reference TRBV7-9 and TRBJ2-1, the full variable domain reads DTGVSQNPRHKITKRGQNVTFRCDPISEHNRLYWYRQTLGQGPEFLTYFQNEAQLEKSRLLSDRFSAERPKGSFSTLEIQRTEQGDSAMYLCASSLDVGRANEQFFGPGTRLTVL.

The V and J genes are TRBV7-9 and TRBJ2-1; D call uncertain. The CDR3 covers 12 residues. V was clipped by 5 bases and J by 1 base, with 3 bases between them. In germline, CDR1 is SEHNR, CDR2 FQNEAQ (reference sequence). CDR3 protein: CASSQSYNEQFF. Here the CDR3 DNA reads TGTGCCAGCAGCCAATCCTACAATGAGCAGTTCTTC.

The rearrangement links TRBV12-3 or TRBV12-4 to TRBJ1-2, with 9 bases that match TRBD1. Trimming took 6 bases from V and 8 from J; bases not matched to a gene: 4. This CDR3 is built from 12 residues. This CDR3 reads CASSGQGKGYTF. In DNA form, the CDR3 reads TGTGCCAGCAGCGGACAGGGGAAAGGCTACACCTTC.

The chain uses TRBV6-4 and TRBJ2-3, with 12 positions matching TRBD2. The CDR3 totals 15 residues. Unmatched junction bases numbered 7, after V lost 6 bases and J lost 6 bases. Germline V CDR1 and CDR2: MRHNA, SNTAGT. The DNA of the CDR3 is TGTGCCAGCAGCTCCGGGACTAGCGGGTTGGATACGCAGTATTTT. This encodes CASSSGTSGLDTQYF.

The rearrangement joins TRBV7-6 to TRBJ1-6, with 7 bases fitting TRBD1. Germline trimming cut 1 base from V and 1 base from J; bases unmatched to any gene: 1. This CDR3 has 16 residues. Germline V CDR1 and CDR2: SGHVS, FNYEAQ. As DNA, the CDR3 is TGTGCCAGCAGCTTAGAGGGGGCTTCCTATAATTCACCCCTCCACTTT. Amino acids: CASSLEGASYNSPLHF. Full variable domain (missing parts from reference TRBV7-6 and TRBJ1-6): GAGVSQSPRYKVTKRGQDVALRCDPISGHVSLYWYRQALGQGPEFLTYFNYEAQQDKSGLPNDRFSAERPEGSISTLTIQRTEQRDSAMYRCASSLEGASYNSPLHFGNGTRLTVT.

This clone was detected only once. The V gene is TRBV6-5, the J gene TRBJ1-5; 10 bases are shared with TRBD1. The CDR3 covers 14 residues. V was pared by 4 bases and J by 6 bases, with 3 bases of the junction left unmatched. Looked up from germline, CDR1 is MNHEY and CDR2 is SVGAGI. CDR3 loop: CASSSGQGGQPQHF. The CDR3 bases are TGTGCCAGCAGTTCCGGACAGGGGGGTCAGCCCCAGCATTTT.

The chain has TRBV5-1 and TRBJ2-1; 11 nucleotides agree with TRBD2. CDR1 is SGHRS, CDR2 YFSETQ, per germline. V was clipped by 5 bases and J by 6 bases; unmatched bases: 4. The CDR3 is 14 amino acids. The CDR3 DNA sequence: TGCGCCAGCAGTGGAGGACTAGCGGGCAATGAGCAGTTCTTC. The encoded protein is CASSGGLAGNEQFF.

The chain is built from TRBV24-1 and TRBJ2-3; the match to TRBD2 covers 8 bases. The V gene's germline CDR1 is KGHDR and CDR2 SFDVKD. CDR3 length: 15 residues. J gave up 1 base and V 3 bases, and 2 bases lay outside the gene matches. This CDR3 reads CATSDRAGGTDTQYF. The CDR3 coding sequence is TGTGCCACCAGTGATCGAGCGGGAGGCACAGATACGCAGTATTTT.

This chain's CDR3 is CASSSRQGKGAGELFF. The DNA for the CDR3 is TGTGCCAGCAGCTCCCGACAGGGGAAAGGGGCCGGGGAGCTGTTTTTT. This chain uses TRBV7-9 with TRBJ2-2; TRBD1 aligns across 8 bases. The CDR3 has 16 amino acids. The germline V gene encodes CDR1 SEHNR and CDR2 FQNEAQ (reference sequence). The junction had 10 bases not matched to a gene; V was cut back by 4 bases and J by 6 bases.

The genes are TRBV27 and TRBJ2-7, with a possible D match to TRBD1 (5 bases). Germline lookup yields CDR1 MNHEY and CDR2 SMNVEV (reference sequence). This CDR3 region has 14 residues. V was cut by 0 bases and J by 2 bases, with 8 bases left in between. CDR3 in amino acids: CASSLSDTTYEQYF. The CDR3 bases are TGTGCCAGCAGTTTATCGGACACGACCTACGAGCAGTACTTC.

The rearrangement uses TRBV6-5 and TRBJ2-1; the match to TRBD2 covers 7 bases. The J segment lost 10 bases and the V segment lost 6 bases, leaving 12 bases of the junction unmatched. The germline V gene has CDR1 MNHEY and CDR2 SVGAGI. The CDR3 is 14 residues long. The CDR3: CASSRGTTGGEQFF. The DNA of the CDR3 is TGTGCCAGCAGCCGAGGGACTACCGGAGGGGAGCAGTTCTTC.

The chain employs TRBV6-1 and TRBJ2-4, with D perhaps TRBD2 (6 bases). There are 13 residues in the CDR3. Germline-derived CDR1 and CDR2 are MNHNS and SASEGT. The germline V and J ends were trimmed by 3 bases and 8 bases, with 11 bases remaining between them. The CDR3 loop is CASSEGLVDIQYF. The CDR3 DNA reads TGTGCCAGCAGTGAGGGACTTGTAGACATTCAGTACTTC.

The V call is TRBV4-2, the J call TRBJ2-1, with 10 bases lining up with TRBD2. From germline, CDR1 is LGHNA and CDR2 YNFKEQ. Trimming cost V 4 bases and J 0 bases; bases outside gene matches: 6. This CDR3 has 17 amino acids. The DNA for the CDR3 is TGTGCCAGCAGCCCCTGGACTAGCGGAAACTCCTACAATGAGCAGTTCTTC. Translated: CASSPWTSGNSYNEQFF.

The DNA for the CDR3 is TGTGCCAGCAGTCCCGCAGGGGTAGAGACCCAGTACTTC. As protein: CASSPAGVETQYF. V and J are TRBV5-6 and TRBJ2-5; maybe TRBD1 (6 bases). Trimming left V 5 bases short and J 4 bases short, with 12 bases between. The germline gives CDR1 SGHDT, CDR2 YYEEEE. The CDR3 is 13 amino acids. Supplemented by reference TRBV5-6 and TRBJ2-5, the full variable domain reads DAGVTQSPTHLIKTRGQQVTLRCSPKSGHDTVSWYQQALGQGPQFIFQYYEEEERQRGNFPDRFSGHQFPNYSSELNVNALLLGDSALYLCASSPAGVETQYFGPGTRLLVL.

The rearrangement joins TRBV28 to TRBJ1-2; 9 bases align to TRBD1. This CDR3 has 14 amino acids. Germline CDR1 is MDHEN and CDR2 is SYDVKM. Germline trimming cut 8 bases from V and 8 bases from J; bases unmatched to any gene: 12. The CDR3 here is CASGRTGVSGGYTF. The CDR3 DNA is TGTGCCAGCGGGCGGACAGGGGTTAGCGGGGGCTACACCTTC.

This clone was observed a handful of times. The gene calls are TRBV11-1 and TRBJ2-1, with TRBD2 matching over 8 bases. Per the germline V gene, CDR1 is SGHAT and CDR2 is FQDESV (reference sequence). The trim removed 8 bases at V and 6 bases at J, leaving 12 bases unmatched. This CDR3 is built from 15 residues. Here the CDR3 DNA reads TGTGCCAGCTGCTCCCCGGGACTAGAGGCCAATGAGCAGTTCTTC. Its translation: CASCSPGLEANEQFF.

This sequence joins TRBV18 and TRBJ2-2, with a weak D call TRBD1 (6 bases). V lost 4 bases and J 0 bases, leaving 12 bases between the germline ends. The CDR3 spans 16 residues. Germline loops: CDR1 KGHSH, CDR2 LQKENI. In DNA form, the CDR3 reads TGTGCCAGCTCACACACCGGGACATCGAACACCGGGGAGCTGTTTTTT. Translating it yields CASSHTGTSNTGELFF.

This clone was observed once. CDR3 loop: CASRPTPGQFETQYF. In DNA, the CDR3 is TGTGCCAGCAGACCAACCCCCGGACAGTTTGAGACCCAGTACTTC. The chain has TRBV5-6 and TRBJ2-5; TRBD1 is a possible D gene (6 bases). Trimming took off 5 bases at V and 5 bases at J, with 19 bases between the two ends. Germline V gene lookup returns CDR1 SGHDT and CDR2 YYEEEE. The CDR3 length is 15 residues.

This chain connects TRBV13 to TRBJ1-2, with D tentatively TRBD1 (5 bases). The V gene lost 3 bases and the J gene lost 0 bases, with 14 bases spanning the gap. CDR1 is PRHDT and CDR2 is FYEKMQ in the germline V gene (reference sequence). This CDR3 region has 16 residues. CDR3 region: CASSFGGDYTNYGYTF. The CDR3, as DNA: TGTGCCAGCAGCTTCGGAGGGGACTATACTAACTATGGCTACACCTTC.

The chain links TRBV6-1 to TRBJ1-4, with 11 bases that match TRBD1. Germline CDR1 is MNHNS and CDR2 is SASEGT. The J segment lost 5 bases and the V segment lost 3 bases, leaving 2 bases of the junction unmatched. CDR3 length equals 15 residues. The CDR3 loop reads CASSDGTGGNEKLFF. The CDR3, as DNA: TGTGCCAGCAGTGACGGGACAGGGGGAAATGAAAAACTGTTTTTT.

The chain is built from TRBV24-1 and TRBJ2-5; D might be TRBD1 (5 bases). The CDR3 is made up of 14 amino acids. V was shortened by 10 bases and J by 7 bases, with 21 bases between the two germline ends. CDR1 and CDR2 (germline): KGHDR, SFDVKD. For the CDR3, the DNA is TGTGCCACTCAGAGGAGTCAGGGTAAAGGGACCCAGTACTTC. It specifies CATQRSQGKGTQYF.

A note on this clone: Other nucleotide sequences in the sample specify the same CDR3. This rearrangement joins TRBV7-2 to TRBJ2-7; D is ambiguous. Germline loops: CDR1 SGHTA, CDR2 FQGNSA. V was shortened by 4 bases and J by 2 bases, with 3 bases between the two germline ends. The CDR3 covers 11 residues. The CDR3 region is CASSSTYEQYF. The CDR3 DNA reads TGTGCCAGCAGCTCAACCTACGAGCAGTACTTC.

Remarks on this clone: Other DNA sequences from this sample encode an identical CDR3 as well. This chain connects TRBV3-1 (or the pseudogene TRBV3-2) to TRBJ1-3; the D is unclear. The CDR3 runs to 14 residues. Germline CDR1 reads LGHDT; CDR2 reads YNNKEL (reference sequence). V lost 2 bases and J 0 bases, leaving 5 bases between the germline ends. CDR3 sequence: CASSQSGSGNTIYF. The CDR3 DNA is TGTGCCAGCAGCCAATCGGGCTCTGGAAACACCATATATTTT.

This clone was observed once. The chain carries TRBV4-3 and TRBJ2-2, with unresolved D. Germline V gene data show CDR1 as LGHNA and CDR2 as YSLEER. The CDR3 totals 17 residues. V dropped 0 bases and J dropped 3 bases, with 14 bases sitting between them. The CDR3 spells CASSQDAGAVDTGELFF. CDR3 nucleotide sequence: TGCGCCAGCAGCCAAGATGCCGGCGCGGTGGACACCGGGGAGCTGTTTTTT.

V usage is TRBV28 and J usage is TRBJ1-2; D call uncertain. CDR3 length: 13 residues. In germline, CDR1 is MDHEN, CDR2 SYDVKM. V was trimmed by 6 bases and J by 4 bases, leaving 12 bases between them. The CDR3 region is CASRPTVTYGYTF. CDR3 nucleotide sequence: TGTGCCAGCAGGCCTACAGTGACCTATGGCTACACCTTC.